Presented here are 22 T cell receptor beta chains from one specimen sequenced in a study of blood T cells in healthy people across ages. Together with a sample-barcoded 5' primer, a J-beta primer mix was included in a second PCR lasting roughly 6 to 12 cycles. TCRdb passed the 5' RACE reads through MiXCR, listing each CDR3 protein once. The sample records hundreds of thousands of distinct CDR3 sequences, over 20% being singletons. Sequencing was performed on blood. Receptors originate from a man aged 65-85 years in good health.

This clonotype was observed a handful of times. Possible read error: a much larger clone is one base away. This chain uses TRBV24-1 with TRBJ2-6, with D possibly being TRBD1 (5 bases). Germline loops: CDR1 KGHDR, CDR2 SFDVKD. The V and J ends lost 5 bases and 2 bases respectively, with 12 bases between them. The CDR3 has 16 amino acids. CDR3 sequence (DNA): TGTGCCACCAGTGGCGTTACAGGTACTGGGGCCAACGTCCTGACTTTC. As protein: CATSGVTGTGANVLTF.

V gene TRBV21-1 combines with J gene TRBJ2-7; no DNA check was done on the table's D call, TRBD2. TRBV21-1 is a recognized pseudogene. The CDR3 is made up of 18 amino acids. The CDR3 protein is CASSRGTSGTVFFYEQYF. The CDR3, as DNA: TGTGCCAGCAGCAGAGGGACTAGCGGTACCGTGTTTTTCTACGAGCAGTACTTC.

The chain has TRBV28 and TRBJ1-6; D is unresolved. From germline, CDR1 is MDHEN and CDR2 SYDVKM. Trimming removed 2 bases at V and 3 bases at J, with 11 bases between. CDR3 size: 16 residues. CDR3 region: CASSLHGSNYNSPLHF. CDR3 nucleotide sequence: TGTGCCAGCAGTTTACACGGTTCTAACTATAATTCACCCCTCCACTTT.

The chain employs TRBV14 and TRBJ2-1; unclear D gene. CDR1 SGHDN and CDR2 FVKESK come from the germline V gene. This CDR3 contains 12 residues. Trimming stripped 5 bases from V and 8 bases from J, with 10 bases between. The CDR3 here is CASSVTWHEQFF. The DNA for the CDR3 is TGTGCCAGCAGCGTAACCTGGCATGAGCAGTTCTTC.

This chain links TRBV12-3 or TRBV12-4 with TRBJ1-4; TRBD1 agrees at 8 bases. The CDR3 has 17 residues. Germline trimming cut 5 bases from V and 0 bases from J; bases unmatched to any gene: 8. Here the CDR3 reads CASSGTGQGTTNEKLFF. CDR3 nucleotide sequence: TGTGCCAGCAGTGGGACCGGACAGGGAACAACTAATGAAAAACTGTTTTTT.

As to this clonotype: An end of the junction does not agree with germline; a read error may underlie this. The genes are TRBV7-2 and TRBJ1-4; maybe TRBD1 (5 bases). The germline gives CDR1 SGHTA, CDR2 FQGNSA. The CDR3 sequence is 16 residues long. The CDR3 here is CASSLRGQPKPEKLLF. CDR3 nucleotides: TGTGCCAGCAGCTTGAGGGGCCAGCCTAAACCTGAAAAACTGCTTTTT.

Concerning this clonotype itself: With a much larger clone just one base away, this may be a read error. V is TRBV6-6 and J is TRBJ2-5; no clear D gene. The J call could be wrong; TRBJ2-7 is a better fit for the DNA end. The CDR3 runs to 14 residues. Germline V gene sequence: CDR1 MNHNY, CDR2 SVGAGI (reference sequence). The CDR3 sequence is CASSYLPFTYEQYF. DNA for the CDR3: TGTGCCAGCAGTTATCTGCCCTTTACCTACGAGCAGTACTTC.

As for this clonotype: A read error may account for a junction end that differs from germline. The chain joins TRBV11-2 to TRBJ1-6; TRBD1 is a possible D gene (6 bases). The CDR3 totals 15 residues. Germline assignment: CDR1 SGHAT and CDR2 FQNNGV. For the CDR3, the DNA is TGCGCCAGCAGCTTACCACCCAGGGGTAATTCACCCCTCCACTTT. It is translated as CASSLPPRGNSPLHF.

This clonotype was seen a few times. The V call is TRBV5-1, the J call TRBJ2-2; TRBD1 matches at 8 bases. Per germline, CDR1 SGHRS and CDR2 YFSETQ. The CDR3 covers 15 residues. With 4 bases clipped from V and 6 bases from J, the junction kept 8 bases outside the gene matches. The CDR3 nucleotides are TGCGCCAGCAGCCACCAGACAGGGGATGCCGGGGAGCTGTTTTTT. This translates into CASSHQTGDAGELFF.

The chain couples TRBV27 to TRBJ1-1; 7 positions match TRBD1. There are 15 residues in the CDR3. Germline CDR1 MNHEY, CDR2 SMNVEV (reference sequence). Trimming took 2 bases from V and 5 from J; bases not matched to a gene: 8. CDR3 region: CASSLKIQGVTEAFF. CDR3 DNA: TGTGCCAGCAGTTTAAAGATCCAGGGGGTGACTGAAGCTTTCTTT.

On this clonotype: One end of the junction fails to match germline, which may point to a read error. The CDR3 DNA reads TGTGCCTCCGCGGTTTCCTATAATTCACCCCTCCGCTTT. Translation gives CASAVSYNSPLRF. The chain links TRBV28 to TRBJ1-6; D is unresolved. The CDR3 consists of 13 residues. The germline CDR1 and CDR2 sequences are MDHEN and SYDVKM.

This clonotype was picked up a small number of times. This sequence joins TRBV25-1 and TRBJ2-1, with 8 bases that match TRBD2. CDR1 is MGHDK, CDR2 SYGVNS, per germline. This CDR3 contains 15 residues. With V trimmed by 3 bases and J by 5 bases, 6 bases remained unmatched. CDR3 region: CASSDTGRADNEQFF. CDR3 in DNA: TGTGCCAGCAGTGATACCGGGAGGGCGGACAATGAGCAGTTCTTC.

The CDR3 DNA reads as TGTGCCAGCAGCCAAATCTCGGGAGCCGGGGAGCAGTACTTC. This codes for CASSQISGAGEQYF. The chain recombines TRBV14 with TRBJ2-7, with D possibly TRBD2 on 6 matching bases. V lost 2 bases, J lost 7 bases, and 15 bases lay in between. The length of the CDR3 is 14 residues. Germline values: CDR1 SGHDN, CDR2 FVKESK.

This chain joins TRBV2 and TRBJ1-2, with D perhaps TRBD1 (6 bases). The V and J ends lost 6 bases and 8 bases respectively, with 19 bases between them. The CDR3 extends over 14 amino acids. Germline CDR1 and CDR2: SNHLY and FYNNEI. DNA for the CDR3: TGTGCCAGCAGCCATAAGGGGGGGGTCGGCGGCTACACCTTC. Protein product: CASSHKGGVGGYTF.

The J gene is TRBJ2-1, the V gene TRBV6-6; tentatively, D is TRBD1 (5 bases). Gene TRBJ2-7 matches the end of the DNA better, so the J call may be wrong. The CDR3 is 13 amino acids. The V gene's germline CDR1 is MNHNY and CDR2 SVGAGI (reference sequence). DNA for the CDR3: TGTGCCAGCAGGGACACCTACTCCTACGAGCAGTACTTC. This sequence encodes CASRDTYSYEQYF.

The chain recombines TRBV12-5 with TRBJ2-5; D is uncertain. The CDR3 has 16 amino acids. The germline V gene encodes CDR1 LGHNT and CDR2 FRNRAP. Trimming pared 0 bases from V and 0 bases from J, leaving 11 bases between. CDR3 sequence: CASGLVGQDYQETQYF. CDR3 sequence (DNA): TGTGCTAGTGGTTTGGTAGGCCAGGATTACCAAGAGACCCAGTACTTC.

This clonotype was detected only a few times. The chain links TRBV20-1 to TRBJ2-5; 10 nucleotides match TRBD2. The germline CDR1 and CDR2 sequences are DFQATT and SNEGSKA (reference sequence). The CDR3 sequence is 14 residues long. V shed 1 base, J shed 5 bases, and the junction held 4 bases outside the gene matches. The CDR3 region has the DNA TGCAGTGCTAGAGGGCTAGCGGGAGACGAGACCCAGTACTTC. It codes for CSARGLAGDETQYF.

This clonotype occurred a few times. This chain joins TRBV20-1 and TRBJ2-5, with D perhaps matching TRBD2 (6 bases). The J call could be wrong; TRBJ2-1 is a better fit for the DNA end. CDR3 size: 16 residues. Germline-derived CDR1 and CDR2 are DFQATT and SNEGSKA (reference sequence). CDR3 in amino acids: CSAGLKGTAGYNEQFF. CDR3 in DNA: TGCAGTGCTGGTTTGAAAGGGACGGCGGGATACAATGAGCAGTTCTTC.

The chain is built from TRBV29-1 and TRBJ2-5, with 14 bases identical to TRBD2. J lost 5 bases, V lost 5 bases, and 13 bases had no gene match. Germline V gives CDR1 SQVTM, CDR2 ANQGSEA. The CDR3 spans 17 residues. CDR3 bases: TGCAGCGTTAGGGGACTAGCGGGAGCGCATGAGGGGGAGACCCAGTACTTC. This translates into CSVRGLAGAHEGETQYF.

The CDR3 sequence is CASTLGGAPEAFF. The CDR3 DNA follows: TGCGCCAGCACCTTAGGAGGGGCTCCTGAAGCTTTCTTT. The V gene is TRBV5-1, the J gene TRBJ1-1, with D maybe TRBD1 (5 bases). The CDR3 covers 13 residues. In germline, CDR1 is SGHRS, CDR2 YFSETQ. Between the trimmed V and J ends, which lost 6 bases and 6 bases, there was a span of 15 bases.

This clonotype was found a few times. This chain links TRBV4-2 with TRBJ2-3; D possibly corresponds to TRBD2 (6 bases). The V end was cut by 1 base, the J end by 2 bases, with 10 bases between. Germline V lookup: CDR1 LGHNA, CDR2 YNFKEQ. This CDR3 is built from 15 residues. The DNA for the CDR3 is TGTGCCAGCAGCCAAGGGGCGGGGACCACAGATACGCAGTATTTT. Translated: CASSQGAGTTDTQYF.

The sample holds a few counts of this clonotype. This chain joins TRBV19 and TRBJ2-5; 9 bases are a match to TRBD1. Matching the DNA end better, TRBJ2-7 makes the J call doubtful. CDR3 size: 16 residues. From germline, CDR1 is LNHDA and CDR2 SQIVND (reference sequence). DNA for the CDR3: TGTGCCAGTAGTTCTAAATCCGGGACAGGGACCTACGAGCAGTACTTC. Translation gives CASSSKSGTGTYEQYF.